The text below deals with one TCR beta chain. Its antigen is still unknown. The CDR3 is 12 residues long. V gave up 9 bases and J gave up 4 bases, with 12 bases separating them. Per germline, CDR1 ENHRY and CDR2 SYGVKD. The record originates from a study of CD8 T cells in ankylosing spondylitis. Study observations and caveats: For ankylosing spondylitis blood, a TCR beta motif of 7 or 8 highly homologous variants appeared characteristic. Matched synovial fluid from ankylosing spondylitis patients was reported to be enriched for disease-linked clones.

Quantitative barcoded 5'-RACE was used to prepare TCR beta libraries. TCRdb re-called the 5' RACE reads with MiXCR, one entry per CDR3 protein. This table holds 300,000 to 400,000 distinct CDR3 sequences, around 15% found once. The rearrangement links TRBV10-3 to TRBJ1-1, with D possibly being TRBD1 (6 bases). The sequencing input was blood, either unsorted or a sorted T cell fraction (not recorded which). This TCR was recovered from a male donor with ankylosing spondylitis or in good health (not recorded which). CDR3 loop: CAIQGLSTEAFF. CDR3 nucleotide sequence: TGTGCCATACAGGGTCTAAGCACTGAAGCTTTCTTT.